Each of the 10 T cell receptor beta chains below was sequenced from the same sample in a study of CD8 T cells in Susac syndrome. RNA in amounts of about 0.5 to 1 ug was reverse transcribed with random hexamers. MiXCR was run by TCRdb on the immunoSEQ multiplex PCR reads, yielding one entry per CDR3 protein. The repertoire holds some 180,000 distinct CDR3 sequences, with 90% to 95% as singletons. The sample comprised CD4+ T cells from PBMCs. Receptor source: a human donor with Susac syndrome.

This rearrangement joins TRBV5-4 to TRBJ2-1, with TRBD2 matching over 10 bases. V shed 7 bases and J 4 bases; nucleotides not matched to a gene: 2. CDR1 is SGHNT, CDR2 YYREEE, per germline (reference sequence). The CDR3 spans 13 residues. The CDR3 sequence is CASGTSAYNEQFF. The DNA of the CDR3 is TGTGCCAGCGGGACTAGCGCTTACAATGAGCAGTTCTTC.

The rearrangement joins TRBV18 to TRBJ2-3; perhaps TRBD2 as D (6 bases). The germline V gene encodes CDR1 KGHSH and CDR2 LQKENI. The germline V and J ends were trimmed by 4 bases and 1 base, with 9 bases remaining between them. There are 14 residues in the CDR3. The CDR3 here is CASSLSSGTDTQYF. Here the CDR3 DNA reads TGTGCCAGCTCACTTTCTAGCGGCACAGATACGCAGTATTTT.

The chain combines TRBV6-1 with TRBJ2-1, with D perhaps matching TRBD1 (5 bases). Germline loops: CDR1 MNHNS, CDR2 SASEGT. V shed 4 bases and J shed 4 bases, with 11 bases lying between them. This CDR3 has 14 amino acids. The DNA of the CDR3 is TGTGCCAGCAGTGTCTCAGACAGATACAATGAGCAGTTCTTC. Residues: CASSVSDRYNEQFF.

V gene TRBV7-6 combines with J gene TRBJ2-7; the D is unclear. The CDR3 has 16 residues. Trimming removed 1 base from V and 0 bases from J, with 13 bases in between. Looked up from germline, CDR1 is SGHVS and CDR2 is FNYEAQ. CDR3 loop: CASSLVPGQLSYEQYF. The CDR3 nucleotides read TGTGCCAGCAGCTTAGTACCCGGCCAGCTCTCCTACGAGCAGTACTTC.

This sequence joins TRBV9 and TRBJ1-2; a possible D gene is TRBD1 (5 bases). V lost 0 bases and J 4 bases, leaving 13 bases between the germline ends. Per the germline V gene, CDR1 is SGDLS and CDR2 is YYNGEE. This CDR3 is 15 amino acids long. This chain's CDR3 is CASSVAPAGIYGYTF. CDR3 DNA sequence: TGTGCCAGCAGCGTAGCCCCGGCAGGGATCTATGGCTACACCTTC.

This chain joins TRBV20-1 and TRBJ2-6; D is undetermined. Trimming left V 0 bases short and J 0 bases short, with 15 bases between. CDR3 length: 18 amino acids. Germline V gives CDR1 DFQATT, CDR2 SNEGSKA (reference sequence). The DNA of the CDR3 is TGCAGTGCTAGAGATGTCCGGAAGGCCTCCTCTGGGGCCAACGTCCTGACTTTC. Its protein product is CSARDVRKASSGANVLTF.

The J gene is TRBJ2-1, the V gene TRBV6-2 or TRBV6-3; 7 bases match TRBD2. The CDR3 spans 15 residues. V lost 0 bases to trimming and J lost 6 bases; unmatched junction nucleotides: 5. Germline loops: CDR1 MNHEY, CDR2 SVGEGT. The CDR3 loop reads CASSYSTSVTNEQFF. The CDR3 region has the DNA TGTGCCAGCAGTTACTCAACTAGCGTAACCAATGAGCAGTTCTTC.

The rearrangement joins TRBV7-9 to TRBJ2-2; D possibly uses TRBD1 or TRBD2 (5 bases each). This CDR3 spans 16 amino acids. Germline assignment: CDR1 SEHNR and CDR2 FQNEAQ (reference sequence). Trimming removed 9 bases from V and 2 bases from J, with 19 bases in between. This chain's CDR3 is CASRDGRPQNTGELFF. Here the CDR3 DNA reads TGTGCCAGTCGGGACGGCCGGCCCCAAAACACCGGGGAGCTGTTTTTT.

The rearrangement links TRBV12-3 or TRBV12-4 to TRBJ1-1; D remains ambiguous. This CDR3 is 14 amino acids long. V shed 6 bases and J shed 3 bases, with 14 bases lying between them. This CDR3 is CASSRRPGYTEAFF. The DNA of the CDR3 is TGTGCCAGCAGCCGTAGACCTGGGTACACTGAAGCTTTCTTT.

The CDR3 is CASNPDRGGEQFF. CDR3 sequence (DNA): TGTGCCAGCAACCCCGACAGGGGTGGGGAGCAGTTCTTC. The rearrangement uses TRBV7-2 and TRBJ2-1; 8 bases fit TRBD1. V lost 7 bases, J lost 10 bases, and 9 bases stayed unmatched. Per germline, CDR1 SGHTA and CDR2 FQGNSA. This CDR3 contains 13 residues.